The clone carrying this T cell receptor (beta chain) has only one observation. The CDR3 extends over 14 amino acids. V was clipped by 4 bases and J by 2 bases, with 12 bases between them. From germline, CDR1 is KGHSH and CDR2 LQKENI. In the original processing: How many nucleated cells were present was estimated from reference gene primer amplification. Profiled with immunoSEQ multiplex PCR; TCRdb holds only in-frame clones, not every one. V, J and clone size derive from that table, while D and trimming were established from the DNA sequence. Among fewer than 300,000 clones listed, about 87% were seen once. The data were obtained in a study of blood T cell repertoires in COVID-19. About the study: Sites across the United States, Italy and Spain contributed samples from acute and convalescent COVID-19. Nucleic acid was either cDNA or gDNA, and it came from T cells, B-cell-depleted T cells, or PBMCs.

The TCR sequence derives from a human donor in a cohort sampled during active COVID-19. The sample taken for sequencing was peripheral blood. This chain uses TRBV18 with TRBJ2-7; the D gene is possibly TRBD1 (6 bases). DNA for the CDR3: TGTGCCAGCTCACGCACAGGGTACCCCTACGAGCAGTACTTC. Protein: CASSRTGYPYEQYF.